These 6 T cell receptor beta chains came from one sample sequenced in a study of prognosis after radiotherapy for stage I lung cancer. The genomic DNA TCR beta CDR3 region underwent two rounds of multiplex PCR. The first PCR round targeted every TRBV and TRBJ gene with specific primers. From the multiplex PCR reads, TCRdb called clonotypes with MiXCR, one entry per CDR3 protein. In the table there are tens of thousands of distinct CDR3 sequences, around two fifths of which are singletons. The sequences come from PBMCs, collected before or after stereotactic body radiation therapy (not recorded which). These receptor sequences come from a donor of 50 years or more with non-small cell lung cancer.

V usage is TRBV2 and J usage is TRBJ2-7, with unresolved D. Trimming cost V 4 bases and J 6 bases, with 10 bases left between them. Germline CDR1 SNHLY, CDR2 FYNNEI. The CDR3 is 12 residues long. CDR3 in DNA: TGTGCCAGCAGTGGGGCTTCCAGCGAGCAGTACTTC. Translation gives CASSGASSEQYF.

On this clonotype itself: A far bigger clonotype differs at one base, so this is likely a read error. CDR3 coding DNA: TGTGCCAGCAGATACTCTAGCGGGAGACTGAAGGGGGAGCTGTTTTTT. Its protein product is CASRYSSGRLKGELFF. The V and J genes are TRBV19 and TRBJ2-2; 10 bases agree with TRBD2. J lost 8 bases, V lost 9 bases, and 15 bases had no gene match. CDR3 length: 16 residues. The germline gives CDR1 LNHDA, CDR2 SQIVND (reference sequence). Drawing the rest from reference TRBV19 and TRBJ2-2, the complete variable domain is DGGITQSPKYLFRKEGQNVTLSCEQNLNHDAMYWYRQDPGQGLRLIYYSQIVNDFQKGDIAEGYSVSREKKESFPLTVTSAQKNPTAFYLCASRYSSGRLKGELFFGEGSRLTVL.

The chain couples TRBV6-1 to TRBJ2-1; 7 bases map to TRBD2. Germline CDR1 and CDR2: MNHNS and SASEGT. The CDR3 covers 15 residues. V shed 7 bases and J 10 bases; nucleotides not matched to a gene: 16. The CDR3 loop reads CASTLGTTVMGEQFF. CDR3 nucleotide sequence: TGTGCCAGCACCTTAGGGACTACGGTCATGGGCGAGCAGTTCTTC.

This clonotype appeared many times. The rearrangement links TRBV2 to TRBJ1-5; 8 nucleotides agree with TRBD1. CDR1 is SNHLY and CDR2 is FYNNEI in the germline V gene. The CDR3 runs 15 residues. V lost 7 bases and J lost 2; bases outside the gene matches: 7. The CDR3 here is CASTRMTGGNQPQHF. The CDR3 DNA sequence: TGTGCCAGCACCCGAATGACAGGGGGCAATCAGCCCCAGCATTTT. Full variable domain (missing parts from reference TRBV2 and TRBJ1-5): EPEVTQTPSHQVTQMGQEVILRCVPISNHLYFYWYRQILGQKVEFLVSFYNNEISEKSEIFDDQFSVERPDGSNFTLKIRSTKLEDSAMYFCASTRMTGGNQPQHFGDGTRLSIL.

This clonotype has at least ten counts. The CDR3 loop is CSARAQGLSEKLFF. CDR3 coding DNA: TGCAGTGCTAGAGCGCAGGGTCTAAGTGAAAAACTGTTTTTT. V is TRBV20-1 and J is TRBJ1-4; weak D call: TRBD1 (5 bases). The V gene's germline CDR1 is DFQATT and CDR2 SNEGSKA (reference sequence). V was clipped by 1 base and J by 7 bases, with 13 bases between them. This CDR3 comprises 14 residues.

The V call is TRBV6-1, the J call TRBJ1-2, with D possibly TRBD1 on 5 matching bases. V lost 2 bases and J lost 10, with 11 bases in between. Germline values: CDR1 MNHNS, CDR2 SASEGT. CDR3 size: 12 residues. CDR3 in amino acids: CASSENTGSYTF. DNA of the CDR3: TGTGCCAGCAGTGAAAACACAGGCTCCTACACCTTC.